Below, one T cell receptor (beta chain) is given with its context. Its specificity is not known. These data come from a study of T cell responses to AZD1222 COVID-19 vaccine. The study's findings and limits: As reported, nearly half of all spike-specific TCRs target variant regions that are unmutated.

Sequenced by immunoSEQ multiplex PCR; TCRdb stores in-frame clones only, minus some. The profile covers 130,000 or so clones, with about 93% appearing a single time and about 5% taken by the ten largest. Germline values: CDR1 MDHEN, CDR2 SYDVKM. V was shortened by 4 bases and J by 8 bases, with 17 bases between the two germline ends. The CDR3 length is 14 residues. The material was peripheral blood, obtained on day 0 of AZD1222 vaccination. This chain links TRBV28 with TRBJ1-2; tentatively, D is TRBD1 (6 bases). The clonotype originates from an adult in good health. CDR3 DNA: TGTGCCAGCAGTTCGCTTTTAGGGGGATACGGCTACACCTTC. Amino acids: CASSSLLGGYGYTF.